Sequencing of this TCR beta chain was carried out in a study of control samples from healthy donors and cancer patients. Data came from immunoSEQ multiplex PCR; TCRdb stores just in-frame clones and leaves some out. Altogether roughly 70,000 clones are present, nearly 85% being singletons, with the ten largest covering under 30%. The CDR3 has 15 residues. Trimming shortened V by 3 bases and J by 0 bases, and 11 bases separated the two germline ends. CDR1 and CDR2 (germline): LNHDA, SQIVND (reference sequence). The chain uses TRBV19 and TRBJ1-1, with a tentative D call TRBD1 (6 bases). The receptor comes from a man aged 50 or older in good health. Sequenced sample: blood. The CDR3, as DNA: TGTGCCAGTAGTATTGGGGGCAGTATGAACACTGAAGCTTTCTTT. Its protein product is CASSIGGSMNTEAFF. Full variable domain (remainder filled in from reference TRBV19 and TRBJ1-1): DGGITQSPKYLFRKEGQNVTLSCEQNLNHDAMYWYRQDPGQGLRLIYYSQIVNDFQKGDIAEGYSVSREKKESFPLTVTSAQKNPTAFYLCASSIGGSMNTEAFFGQGTRLTVV.